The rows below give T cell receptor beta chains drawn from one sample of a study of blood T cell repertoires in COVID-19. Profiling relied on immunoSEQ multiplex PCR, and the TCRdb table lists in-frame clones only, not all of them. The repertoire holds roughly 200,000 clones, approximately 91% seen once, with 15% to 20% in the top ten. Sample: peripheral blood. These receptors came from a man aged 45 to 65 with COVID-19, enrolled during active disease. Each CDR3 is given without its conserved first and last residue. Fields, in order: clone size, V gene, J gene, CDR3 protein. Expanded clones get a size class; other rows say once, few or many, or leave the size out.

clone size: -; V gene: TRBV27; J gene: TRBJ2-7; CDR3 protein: ASSSTGSEQY
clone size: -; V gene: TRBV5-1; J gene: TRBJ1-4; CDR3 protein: ASSRGDRGDEKLF
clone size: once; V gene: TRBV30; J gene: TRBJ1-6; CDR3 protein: AWEGWGGSPLH
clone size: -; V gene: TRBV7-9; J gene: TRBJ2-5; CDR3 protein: ASSTGTSGRWETQY
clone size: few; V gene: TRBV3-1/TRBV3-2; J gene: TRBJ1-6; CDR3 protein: ASSQGGSSYNSPLH
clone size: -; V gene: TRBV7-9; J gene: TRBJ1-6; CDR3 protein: ASSLAAGQGSPLH
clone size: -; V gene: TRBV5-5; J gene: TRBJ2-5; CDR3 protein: ASSPRDSPRETQY
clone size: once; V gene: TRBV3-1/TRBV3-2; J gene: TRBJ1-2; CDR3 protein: ASSQVPGQGRGYT
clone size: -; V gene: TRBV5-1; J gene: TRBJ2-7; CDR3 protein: ASTAGPTSEQY
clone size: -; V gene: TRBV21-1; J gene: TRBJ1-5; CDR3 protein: ASHRSKDFTSEGNQPQH
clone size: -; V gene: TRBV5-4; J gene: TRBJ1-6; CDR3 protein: ASSPLNSPLH
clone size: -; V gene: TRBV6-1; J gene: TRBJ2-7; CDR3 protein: ASSEVRGSGEQY
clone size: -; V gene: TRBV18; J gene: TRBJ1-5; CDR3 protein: ASSPGGLQPQH
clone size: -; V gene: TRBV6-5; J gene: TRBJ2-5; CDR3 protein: ASKLGNQETQY
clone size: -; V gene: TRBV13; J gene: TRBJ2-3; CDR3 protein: ASSLGGVGGDTQY
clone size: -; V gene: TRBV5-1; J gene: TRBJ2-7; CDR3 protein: ASSFGTGRYEQY
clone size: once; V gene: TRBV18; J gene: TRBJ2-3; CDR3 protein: ASSPLAGGLTDTQY
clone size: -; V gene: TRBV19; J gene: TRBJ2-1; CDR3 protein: ASSPRQFSNEQF
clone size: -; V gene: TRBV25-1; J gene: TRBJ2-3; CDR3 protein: ASSEYGMGTDTQY
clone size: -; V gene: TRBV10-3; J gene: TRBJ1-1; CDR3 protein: AISETRESEAF
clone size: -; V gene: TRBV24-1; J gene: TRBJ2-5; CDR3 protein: ATSDGQGRETQY
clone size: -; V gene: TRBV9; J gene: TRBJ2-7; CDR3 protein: ASSPRAFTGTYEQY
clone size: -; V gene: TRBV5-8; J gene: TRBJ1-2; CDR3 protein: ASSSRGGEGYGYT
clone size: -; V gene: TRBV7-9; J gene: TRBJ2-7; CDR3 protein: ASSREVFDEQY
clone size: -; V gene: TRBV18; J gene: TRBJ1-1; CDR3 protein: ASSPGTGPDEAF
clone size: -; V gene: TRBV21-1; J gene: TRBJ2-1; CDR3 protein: ASSKDRVSPADNEQF
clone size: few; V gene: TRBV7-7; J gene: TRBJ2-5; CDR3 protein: ASSPRQGGWETQY
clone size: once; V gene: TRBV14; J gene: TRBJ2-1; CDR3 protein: ASSQRMGLAGASSYNEQF